The 5 T cell receptor beta chains below were found in one sample sequenced in a study of regulatory T cells in long-lasting Graves disease. Time point given: newly diagnosed GD, antithyroid drugs for less than 3 months. Following extraction of RNA from PBMCs, that RNA was used to make the TCR library. Sequencing libraries for TCR beta were prepared with iRepertoire HTBI primers and Arm-PCR of CDR3 regions. TCRdb itself ran the multiplex PCR reads through MiXCR, one entry per CDR3 protein. The data show some 350,000 distinct CDR3 sequences, around 15% seen once. The same data also went into a second study, on T cells in Graves' hyperthyroidism and ophthalmopathy.

The material sequenced was peripheral blood mononuclear cells (PBMCs), taken at new diagnosis, from a patient treated with antithyroid drugs. These receptors were obtained from a woman between 18 and 29 years old with Graves disease.

This clonotype was counted ten times or more. The chain is built from TRBV6-5 and TRBJ2-2, with TRBD1 matching 9 bases. CDR3 length: 17 amino acids. The V gene's germline CDR1 is MNHEY and CDR2 SVGAGI. V shed 4 bases, J shed 4 bases, and the junction held 10 bases outside the gene matches. The CDR3: CASSWQQGAQGTGELFF. DNA of the CDR3: TGTGCCAGCAGTTGGCAACAGGGGGCGCAGGGCACCGGGGAGCTGTTTTTT.

The table lists this clonotype with a count of one. Possible read error: a much larger clone is one base away. The chain recombines TRBV28 with TRBJ1-1; D is unclear. The CDR3 spans 12 residues. The germline V gene encodes CDR1 MDHEN and CDR2 SYDVKM. The CDR3 sequence is CASSLGWAEASF. The CDR3 DNA reads as TGTGCCAGCAGTTTAGGGTGGGCTGAAGCTTCCTTT.

This clonotype was seen repeatedly, ten times or more. The chain joins TRBV3-1 to TRBJ2-7; 8 bases are shared with TRBD2. This CDR3 has 14 residues. J was trimmed by 2 bases and V by 3 bases; bases with no gene match: 3. The germline V gene encodes CDR1 LGHDT and CDR2 YNNKEL (reference sequence). CDR3 bases: TGTGCCAGCAGCCAGGCAGCGGGGGCCTACGAGCAGTACTTC. Its translation: CASSQAAGAYEQYF.

This chain connects TRBV5-1 to TRBJ1-2, with a possible D match to TRBD1 (6 bases). The CDR3 has 12 residues. Trimming left V 7 bases short and J 4 bases short, with 11 bases between. From germline, CDR1 is SGHRS and CDR2 YFSETQ. The CDR3 DNA reads as TGCGCCAGCGGTGGAGGGGGCTATGGCTACACCTTC. Its protein product is CASGGGGYGYTF.

In its sample, this clonotype was seen a few times. This chain links TRBV9 with TRBJ1-1; D is perhaps TRBD1 (5 bases). Germline CDR1 is SGDLS and CDR2 is YYNGEE. There are 14 residues in the CDR3. Trimming pared 3 bases from V and 4 bases from J, leaving 13 bases between. CDR3 amino acids: CASSANWRGTEAFF. As DNA, the CDR3 is TGTGCCAGCAGCGCTAACTGGAGGGGCACTGAAGCTTTCTTT.